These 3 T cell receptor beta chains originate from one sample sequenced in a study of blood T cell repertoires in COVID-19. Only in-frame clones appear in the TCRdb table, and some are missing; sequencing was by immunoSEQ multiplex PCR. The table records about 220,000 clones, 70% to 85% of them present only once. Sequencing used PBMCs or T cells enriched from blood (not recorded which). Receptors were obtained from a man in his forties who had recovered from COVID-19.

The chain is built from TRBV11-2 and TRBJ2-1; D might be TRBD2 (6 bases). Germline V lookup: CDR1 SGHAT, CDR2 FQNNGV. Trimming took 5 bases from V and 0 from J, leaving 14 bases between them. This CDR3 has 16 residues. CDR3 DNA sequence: TGTGCCAGCAGCCTGGGACTTCTTCCCTCCTACAATGAGCAGTTCTTC. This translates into CASSLGLLPSYNEQFF.

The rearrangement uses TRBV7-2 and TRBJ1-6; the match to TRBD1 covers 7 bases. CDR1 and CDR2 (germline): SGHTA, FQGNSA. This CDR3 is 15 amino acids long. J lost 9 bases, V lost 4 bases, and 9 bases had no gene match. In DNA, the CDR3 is TGTGCCAGCAGCTCTGGGGGGACAGAGGGTTCACCCCTCCACTTT. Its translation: CASSSGGTEGSPLHF.

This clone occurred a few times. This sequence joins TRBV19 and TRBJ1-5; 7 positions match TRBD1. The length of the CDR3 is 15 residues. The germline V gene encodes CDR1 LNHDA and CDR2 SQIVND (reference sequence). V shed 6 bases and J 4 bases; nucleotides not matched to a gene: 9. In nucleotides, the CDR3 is TGTGCCAGTAGGTGGACAGGTAGCCCTAATCAGCCCCAGCATTTT. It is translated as CASRWTGSPNQPQHF.